This TCR beta chain was retrieved from a study of CD8+ T cells in alopecia areata (dated 2018 in TCRdb). Background on the whole study: Treated patients were enrolled in an open-label pilot trial of oral tofacitinib at 5 to 10 mg twice daily for moderate-to-severe alopecia areata. In humans, TCRbeta sequencing was performed on scalp tissue and on sorted CD4+ and CD8+ peripheral blood T cells from healthy controls and from patients with patchy or totalis/universalis alopecia areata. Scalp clonality was compared among normal scalp (n=4), patchy alopecia areata scalp (n=8), and alopecia totalis/universalis scalp (n=8). The RNA source kit depended on sample type: the PAXgene miRNA kit for fixed scalp, the miRNeasy kit for PBMCs, and the RNeasy kit for mouse skin. The study used high-throughput TCRbeta sequencing to examine T cell clonal expansion in alopecia areata, in both the C3H/HeJ mouse model and human patients. Amplification of TCRbeta CDR3 regions was done by immunoSEQ multiplex PCR using 35 Vbeta forward primers and 13 Jbeta reverse primers. Patients stayed on tofacitinib for 6 to 18 months and then had 6 months of follow-up off drug so that delayed response and recurrence could be assessed. Disease severity in treated patients was measured with the SALT score, which quantifies the percentage of affected scalp surface area. Tofacitinib-treated patients had biopsies at baseline and at 4 and 24 weeks of treatment, with a later scalp biopsy in several patients. Findings and caveats that apply to the study as a whole: Compared with normal scalp, lesional scalp, particularly in alopecia totalis/universalis, had higher clonality and more expanded CD8+ clones, which suggests antigenic drive. With tofacitinib, both scalp clonality and the number of expanded CD8+ clones among the top 100 scalp clones went down significantly. Unlike mouse skin, where gammadelta T cells dominate, normal human skin contains resident alphabeta T cells that get sequenced too, which complicates analysis of the scalp TCR repertoire. During tofacitinib treatment, many expanded lesional clones remained in scalp and blood, and this persistence may partly explain relapse after treatment is stopped. Shared TCR sequences between patients were less evident than in mice, which may be partly attributable to HLA diversity in the patient population. The treated cohort was small, with a single nonresponder, so links between baseline CD8+ expansion and response need larger studies.

With regard to this clone: The target of this receptor is not known. Base quality data are lacking; no much larger clone is found one base away.

Libraries came from the immunoSEQ multiplex PCR assay. RNA was extracted from all samples and reverse transcribed into cDNA, which served as template for TCR sequencing. First-strand cDNA was synthesized with SuperScript III using a 2:1 mix of oligo-dT and random hexamers. A synthetic immune receptor repertoire was used to assess amplification bias, and residual bias was removed computationally. The study's own analysis went as follows. After raw reads were preprocessed to remove errors, the CDR3 was defined following IMGT conventions as running from the conserved cysteine to phenylalanine. Clonality was computed by normalizing Shannon entropy by log2 of the number of productive unique TCRs and subtracting the result from 1. Scalp TCRbeta sequences were cross-referenced with sorted blood CD4 and CD8 repertoires so that the CD4 or CD8 identity of scalp clones could be inferred. The clones in this table, taken by TCRdb from immuneACCESS, are in-frame only. Not every clone is retained; where verified, under half of the shortfall comes from an unresolved V gene, and the cause of the rest is unknown. V and J calls and clone size are as listed in that table; D and trimming were resolved from the DNA. The sample table contains 120,000 to 150,000 clones; only one count was recorded for about four fifths of them. About 25% of the sample belongs to the ten largest clones.

The time point label corresponds to: less than five weeks on oral tofacitinib. This sample's treatment or condition label indicates: oral pan-JAK inhibitor, 5-10 mg twice daily. Peripheral blood and lesional scalp punch biopsies were obtained from patients with alopecia areata. PBMCs were separated by density centrifugation and stained for CD3, CD4 and CD8, after which CD4+ and CD8+ T cells were sorted on a FACSAria. This specimen consisted of CD8+ T cells sorted from blood, obtained at week 4, from a patient treated with tofacitinib. This receptor was identified in a human donor with alopecia areata.

The CDR3: CASSQDTGDGELFF. In nucleotides, the sequence is TGCGCCAGCAGCCAAGATACAGGGGACGGGGAGCTGTTTTTT. Recombination linked TRBV4-3 to TRBJ2-2; TRBD1 fits 7 bases in the junction. CDR1 and CDR2 are read off the germline V gene as LGHNA and YSLEER. The CDR3 sequence holds 14 residues, the cysteine and phenylalanine included. The entry retains the CDR3 DNA only, 42 bases that are in frame from base 1. V trim: 0 bases; J trim: 7 bases; unmatched bases: 2.